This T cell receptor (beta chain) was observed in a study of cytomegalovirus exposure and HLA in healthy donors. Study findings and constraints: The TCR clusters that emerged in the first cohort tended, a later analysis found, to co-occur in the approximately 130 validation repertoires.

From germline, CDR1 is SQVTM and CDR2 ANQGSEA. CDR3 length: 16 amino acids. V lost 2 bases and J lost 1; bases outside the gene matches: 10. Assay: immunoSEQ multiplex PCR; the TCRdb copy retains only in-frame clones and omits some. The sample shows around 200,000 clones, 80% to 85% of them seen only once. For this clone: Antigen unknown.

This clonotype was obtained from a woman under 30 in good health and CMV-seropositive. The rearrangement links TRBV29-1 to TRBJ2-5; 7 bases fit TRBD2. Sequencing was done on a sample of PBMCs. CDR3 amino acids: CSVEYTSRGVQETQYF. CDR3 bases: TGCAGCGTTGAATATACTAGTCGGGGGGTCCAAGAGACCCAGTACTTC.